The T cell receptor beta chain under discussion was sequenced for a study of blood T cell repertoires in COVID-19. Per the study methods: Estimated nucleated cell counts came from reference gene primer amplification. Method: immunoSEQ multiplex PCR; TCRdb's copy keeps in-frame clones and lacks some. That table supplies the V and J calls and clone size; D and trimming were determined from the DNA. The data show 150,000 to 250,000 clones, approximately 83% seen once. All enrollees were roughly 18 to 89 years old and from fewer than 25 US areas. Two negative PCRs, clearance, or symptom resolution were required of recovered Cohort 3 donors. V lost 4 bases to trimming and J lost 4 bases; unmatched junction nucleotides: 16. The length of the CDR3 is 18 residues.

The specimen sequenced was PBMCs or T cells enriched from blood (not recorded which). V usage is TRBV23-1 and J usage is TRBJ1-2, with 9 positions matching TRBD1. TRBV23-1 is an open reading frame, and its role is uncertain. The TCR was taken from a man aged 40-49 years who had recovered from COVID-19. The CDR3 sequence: CASSLSGKGQGIGYGYTF. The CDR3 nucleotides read TGCGCCAGCAGTCTCAGTGGGAAGGGACAGGGAATAGGCTATGGCTACACCTTC.